This paragraph covers one T cell receptor beta chain sequence. The data belong to a study of PD-1 blockade in classical Hodgkin lymphoma. The germline V gene encodes CDR1 SNHLY and CDR2 FYNNEI. This CDR3 is built from 12 residues. V was clipped by 6 bases and J by 6 bases, with 12 bases between them. Time point: cycle 4 day 1 (C4D1), after 5 to 7 weeks of nivolumab. Each of the patients experienced relapse following autologous stem cell transplantation, and their brentuximab vedotin exposure differed. Method: immunoSEQ multiplex PCR; TCRdb's copy keeps in-frame clones and lacks some. The sample holds just under 65,000 clones, roughly 89% seen once.

This sequence originates from a human donor with classical Hodgkin lymphoma. The chain is built from TRBV2 and TRBJ2-7; D might be TRBD1 (5 bases). Sequenced material: peripheral blood mononuclear cells (PBMCs), taken before the fourth cycle of nivolumab. The CDR3, as DNA: TGTGCCAGCAGCGCCGACCAGGGCGAGCAGTACTTC. Translation: CASSADQGEQYF.